This T cell receptor (beta chain) was observed in a study of blood T cell repertoires in COVID-19. For the study at large: COVID-19 samples from acute and convalescent phases originated in the United States, Italy and Spain. Nucleic acid was either cDNA or gDNA, and it came from T cells, B-cell-depleted T cells, or PBMCs.

Original handling: From reference gene primer amplification, estimates of nucleated cell counts were derived. Clones were read by immunoSEQ multiplex PCR, and TCRdb kept only the in-frame ones, dropping some. That table furnishes V, J and clone size, whereas the DNA furnished D and trimming. This table holds some 200,000 clones, roughly four fifths found once. The CDR3 is 17 residues long. Trimming pared 5 bases from V and 1 base from J, leaving 21 bases between. CDR1 and CDR2 (germline): SGHDT, YYEEEE. This TCR was sampled from a middle-aged woman with COVID-19, enrolled during active disease. The genes are TRBV5-6 and TRBJ1-1, with D possibly matching TRBD1 (5 bases). Sequencing was done on a sample of peripheral blood. The CDR3 bases are TGTGCCAGCAGGTCGGAGCGGGGGGAAGGTAGGAACACTGAAGCTTTCTTT. Translation: CASRSERGEGRNTEAFF. Full variable domain (remainder filled in from reference TRBV5-6 and TRBJ1-1): DAGVTQSPTHLIKTRGQQVTLRCSPKSGHDTVSWYQQALGQGPQFIFQYYEEEERQRGNFPDRFSGHQFPNYSSELNVNALLLGDSALYLCASRSERGEGRNTEAFFGQGTRLTVV.